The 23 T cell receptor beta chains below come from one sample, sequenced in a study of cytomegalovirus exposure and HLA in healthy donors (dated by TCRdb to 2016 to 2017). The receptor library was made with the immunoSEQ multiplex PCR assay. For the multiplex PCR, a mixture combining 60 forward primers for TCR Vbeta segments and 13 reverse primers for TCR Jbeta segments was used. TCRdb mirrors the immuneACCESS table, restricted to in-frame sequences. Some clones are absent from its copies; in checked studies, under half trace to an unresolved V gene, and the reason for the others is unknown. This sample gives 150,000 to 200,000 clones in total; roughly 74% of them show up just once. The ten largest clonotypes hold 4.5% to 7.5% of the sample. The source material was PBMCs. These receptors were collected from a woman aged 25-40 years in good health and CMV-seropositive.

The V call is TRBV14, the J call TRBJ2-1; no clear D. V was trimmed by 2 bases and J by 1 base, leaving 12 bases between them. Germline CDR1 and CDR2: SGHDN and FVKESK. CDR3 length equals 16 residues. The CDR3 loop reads CASSQSQPRSYNEQFF. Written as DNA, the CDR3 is TGTGCCAGCAGCCAATCACAGCCGCGATCCTACAATGAGCAGTTCTTC.

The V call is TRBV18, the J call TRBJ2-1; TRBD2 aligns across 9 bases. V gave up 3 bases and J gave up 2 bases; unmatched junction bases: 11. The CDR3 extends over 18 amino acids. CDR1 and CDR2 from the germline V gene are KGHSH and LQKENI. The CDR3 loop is CASSPAVTGTSTYNEQFF. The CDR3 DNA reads TGTGCCAGCTCACCGGCCGTTACCGGGACTAGCACCTACAATGAGCAGTTCTTC.

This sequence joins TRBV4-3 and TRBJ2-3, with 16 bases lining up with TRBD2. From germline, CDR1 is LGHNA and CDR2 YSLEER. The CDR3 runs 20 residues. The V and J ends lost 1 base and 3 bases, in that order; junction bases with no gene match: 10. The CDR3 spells CASSQGFGTSGGASTDTQYF. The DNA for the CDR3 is TGCGCCAGCAGCCAAGGATTTGGGACTAGCGGGGGGGCGTCAACAGATACGCAGTATTTT.

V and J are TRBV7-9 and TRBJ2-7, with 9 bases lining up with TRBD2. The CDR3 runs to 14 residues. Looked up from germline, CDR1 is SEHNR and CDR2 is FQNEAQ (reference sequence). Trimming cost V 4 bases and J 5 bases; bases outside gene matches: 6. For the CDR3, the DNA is TGTGCCAGCAGCTCAGCCGGGACTAGCAACGAGCAGTACTTC. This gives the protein CASSSAGTSNEQYF.

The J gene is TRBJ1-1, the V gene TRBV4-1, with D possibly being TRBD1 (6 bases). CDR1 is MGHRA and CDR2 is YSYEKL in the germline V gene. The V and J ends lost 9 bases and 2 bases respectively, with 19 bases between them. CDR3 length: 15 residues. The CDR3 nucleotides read TGCGCCAGTTCGATGACCAGGACAGCCAACACTGAAGCTTTCTTT. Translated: CASSMTRTANTEAFF.

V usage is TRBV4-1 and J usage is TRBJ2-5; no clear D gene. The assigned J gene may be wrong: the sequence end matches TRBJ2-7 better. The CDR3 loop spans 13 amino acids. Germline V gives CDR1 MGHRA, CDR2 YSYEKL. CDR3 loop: CASSAVTSYEQYF. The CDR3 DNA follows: TGCGCCAGCTCGGCGGTAACCTCCTACGAGCAGTACTTC.

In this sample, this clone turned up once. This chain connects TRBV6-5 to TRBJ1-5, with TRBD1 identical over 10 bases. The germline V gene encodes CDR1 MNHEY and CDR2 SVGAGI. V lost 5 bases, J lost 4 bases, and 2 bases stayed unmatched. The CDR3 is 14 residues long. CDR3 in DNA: TGTGCCAGCAGTCGGGACAGGGGAAATCAGCCCCAGCATTTT. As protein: CASSRDRGNQPQHF.

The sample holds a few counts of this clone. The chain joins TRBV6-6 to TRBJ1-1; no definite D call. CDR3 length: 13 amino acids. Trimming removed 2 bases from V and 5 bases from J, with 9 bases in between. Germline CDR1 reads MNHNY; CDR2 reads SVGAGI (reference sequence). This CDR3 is CASSYAPVTEAFF. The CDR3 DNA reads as TGTGCCAGCAGTTACGCCCCGGTGACTGAAGCTTTCTTT.

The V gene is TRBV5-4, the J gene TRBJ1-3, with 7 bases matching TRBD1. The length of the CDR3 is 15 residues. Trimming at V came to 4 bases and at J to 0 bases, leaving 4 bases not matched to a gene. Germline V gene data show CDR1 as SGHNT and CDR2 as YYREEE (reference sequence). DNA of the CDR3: TGTGCCAGCAGCAGGACAGGATCCTCTGGAAACACCATATATTTT. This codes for CASSRTGSSGNTIYF.

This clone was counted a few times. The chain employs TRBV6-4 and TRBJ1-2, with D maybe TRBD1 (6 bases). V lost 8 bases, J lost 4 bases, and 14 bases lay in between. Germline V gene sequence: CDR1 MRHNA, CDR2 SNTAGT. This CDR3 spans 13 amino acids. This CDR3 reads CASARTEGYGYTF. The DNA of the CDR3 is TGTGCCAGCGCCCGGACAGAGGGCTATGGCTACACCTTC.

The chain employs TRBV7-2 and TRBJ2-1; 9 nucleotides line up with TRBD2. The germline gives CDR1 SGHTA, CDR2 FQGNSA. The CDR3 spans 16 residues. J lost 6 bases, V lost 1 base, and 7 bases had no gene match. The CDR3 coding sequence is TGTGCCAGCAGCTTAGGGGGCGGCGGGAGGGCCAATGAGCAGTTCTTC. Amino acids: CASSLGGGGRANEQFF.

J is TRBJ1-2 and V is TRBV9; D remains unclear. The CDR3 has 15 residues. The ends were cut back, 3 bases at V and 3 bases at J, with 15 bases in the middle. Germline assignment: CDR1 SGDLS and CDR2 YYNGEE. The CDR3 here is CASSAAGHQDYGYTF. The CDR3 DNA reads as TGTGCCAGCAGCGCCGCCGGCCACCAGGACTATGGCTACACCTTC.

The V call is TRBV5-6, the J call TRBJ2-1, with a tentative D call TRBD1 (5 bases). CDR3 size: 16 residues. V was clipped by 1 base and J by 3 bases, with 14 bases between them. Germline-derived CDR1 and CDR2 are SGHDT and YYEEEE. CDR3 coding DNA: TGTGCCAGCAGCTTGTTATGGGGCGATCTCTACAATGAGCAGTTCTTC. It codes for CASSLLWGDLYNEQFF.

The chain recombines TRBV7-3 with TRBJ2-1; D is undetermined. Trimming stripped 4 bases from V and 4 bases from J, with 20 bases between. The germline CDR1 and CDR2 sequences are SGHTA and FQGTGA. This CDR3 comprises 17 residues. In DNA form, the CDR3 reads TGTGCCAGCAGCTATACTCCGTCACGCACCCCATACAATGAGCAGTTCTTC. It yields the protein CASSYTPSRTPYNEQFF. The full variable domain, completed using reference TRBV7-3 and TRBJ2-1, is GAGVSQTPSNKVTEKGKYVELRCDPISGHTALYWYRQSLGQGPEFLIYFQGTGAADDSGLPNDRFFAVRPEGSVSTLKIQRTERGDSAVYLCASSYTPSRTPYNEQFFGPGTRLTVL.

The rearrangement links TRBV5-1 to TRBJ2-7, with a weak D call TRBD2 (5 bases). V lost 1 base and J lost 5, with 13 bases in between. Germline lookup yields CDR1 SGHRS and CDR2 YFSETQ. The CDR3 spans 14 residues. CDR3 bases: TGCGCCAGCAGCTTGCGCCTAGCTCGTGACGAGCAGTACTTC. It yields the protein CASSLRLARDEQYF.

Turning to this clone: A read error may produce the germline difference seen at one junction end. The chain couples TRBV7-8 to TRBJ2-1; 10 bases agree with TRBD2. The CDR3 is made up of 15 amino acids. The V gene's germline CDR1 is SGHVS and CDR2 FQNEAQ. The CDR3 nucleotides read TGTGCCAGCAGCATAGCGGGAGGTTCCTACAATGAGCAGTTCTTC. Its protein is CASSIAGGSYNEQFF.

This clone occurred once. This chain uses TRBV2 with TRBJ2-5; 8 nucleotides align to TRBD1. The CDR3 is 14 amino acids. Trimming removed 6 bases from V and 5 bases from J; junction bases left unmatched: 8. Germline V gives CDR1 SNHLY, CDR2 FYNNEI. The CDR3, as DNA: TGTGCCAGCAGACCCCTGACAGGGGCCGAGACCCAGTACTTC. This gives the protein CASRPLTGAETQYF.

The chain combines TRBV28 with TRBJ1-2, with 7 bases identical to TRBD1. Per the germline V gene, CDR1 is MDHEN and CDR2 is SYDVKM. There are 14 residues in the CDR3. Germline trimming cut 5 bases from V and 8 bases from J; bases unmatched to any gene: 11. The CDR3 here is CASSKDRYFPGYTF. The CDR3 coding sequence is TGTGCCAGCAGTAAGGACAGGTATTTCCCGGGCTACACCTTC.

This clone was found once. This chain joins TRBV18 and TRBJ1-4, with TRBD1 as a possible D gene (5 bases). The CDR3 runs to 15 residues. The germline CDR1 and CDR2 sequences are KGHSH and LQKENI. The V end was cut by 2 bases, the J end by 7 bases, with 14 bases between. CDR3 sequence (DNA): TGTGCCAGCTCACCAGTAGGAGGGGTGGCTGAAAAACTGTTTTTT. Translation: CASSPVGGVAEKLFF.

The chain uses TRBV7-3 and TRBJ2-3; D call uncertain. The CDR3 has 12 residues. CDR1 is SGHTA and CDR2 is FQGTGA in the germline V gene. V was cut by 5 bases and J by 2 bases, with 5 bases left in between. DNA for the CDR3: TGTGCCAGCAGCCCCAACACAGATACGCAGTATTTT. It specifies CASSPNTDTQYF.

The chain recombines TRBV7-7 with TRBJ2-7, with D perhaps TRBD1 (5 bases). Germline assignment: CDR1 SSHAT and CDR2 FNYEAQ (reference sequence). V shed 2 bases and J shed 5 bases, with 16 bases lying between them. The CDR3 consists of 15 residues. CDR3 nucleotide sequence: TGTGCCAGCAGCTTATTAGGGGCTGGACCAAACGAGCAGTACTTC. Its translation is CASSLLGAGPNEQYF. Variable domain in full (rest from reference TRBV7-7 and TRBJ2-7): GAGVSQSPRYKVTKRGQDVTLRCDPISSHATLYWYQQALGQGPEFLTYFNYEAQPDKSGLPSDRFSAERPEGSISTLTIQRTEQRDSAMYRCASSLLGAGPNEQYFGPGTRLTVT.

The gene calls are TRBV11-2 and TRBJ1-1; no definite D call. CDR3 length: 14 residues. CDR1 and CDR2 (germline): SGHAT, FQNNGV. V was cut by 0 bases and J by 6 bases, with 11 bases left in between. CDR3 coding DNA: TGTGCCAGCAGCTTAGATCGCGGGTTTCCTGAAGCTTTCTTT. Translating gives CASSLDRGFPEAFF.

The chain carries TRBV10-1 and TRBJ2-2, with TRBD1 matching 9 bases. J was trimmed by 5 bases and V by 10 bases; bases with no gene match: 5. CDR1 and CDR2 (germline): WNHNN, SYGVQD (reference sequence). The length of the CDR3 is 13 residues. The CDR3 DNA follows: TGCGCCACCAGAGGACAGGGGACCGGGGAGCTGTTTTTT. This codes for CATRGQGTGELFF.